Listed here is a single T cell receptor beta chain. What it binds is not known. This sample is part of a study of lymphopenia after photon versus proton radiotherapy. Generated by immunoSEQ multiplex PCR, the TCRdb table keeps only in-frame clones and is missing some. Of roughly 14,000 clones listed, 82% are singletons. Germline CDR1 is PRHDT and CDR2 is FYEKMQ (reference sequence). This CDR3 is built from 14 residues. V was pared by 0 bases and J by 8 bases, with 11 bases between. Whole-study findings and limits: Relative stability marked proton patients; photon patients lost diversity and naive cells.

This TCR was recovered from a man aged 50 or older with gastric cancer. The sample in question was peripheral blood, obtained from a patient treated with photon-based radiotherapy. The chain joins TRBV13 to TRBJ1-5; TRBD1 might be the D (5 bases). This CDR3 reads CASSLGAGFKPQHF. The CDR3 nucleotides read TGTGCCAGCAGCTTAGGTGCAGGGTTTAAGCCCCAGCATTTT.